This section outlines one T cell receptor (beta chain) sequence together with its context. The target antigen is unknown. This record comes from a study of response to subunit inactivated influenza vaccine. Findings and limits, study-wide: The authors suggested that every seasonal influenza vaccination recruits few new T cells.

CDR1 is DFQATT, CDR2 SNEGSKA, per germline (reference sequence). After removal of 3 bases from V and 7 bases from J, the junction contained 7 bases not matched to a gene. The CDR3 runs 15 residues. TCRdb redid the calling of the RT-PCR reads with MiXCR, one entry per CDR3 protein. The table has a few hundred thousand distinct CDR3 sequences, 22% seen once. This clonotype originated in a man aged 50 to 69 who received an inactivated influenza vaccine. The specimen was PBMCs from blood, collected less than 22 months after vaccination. V gene TRBV20-1 combines with J gene TRBJ2-3; 13 nucleotides agree with TRBD2. The CDR3 sequence is CSASGTSGVYHTQYF. CDR3 DNA: TGCAGTGCTAGCGGGACTAGCGGGGTGTATCATACGCAGTATTTT.